These 29 T cell receptor beta chains share one sample of origin, sequenced in a study of cytomegalovirus exposure and HLA in healthy donors listed by TCRdb under 2017. Libraries were built with the immunoSEQ multiplex PCR assay. The immuneACCESS repertoire file appears here via TCRdb, limited to in-frame rearrangements. These files lack a portion of the clones; in checked studies, under half of the deficit traces to unresolved V genes, and the cause of the others is not known. The sample includes around 150,000 clones, with approximately 87% observed a single time. The biggest ten clones account for roughly 5.8% of the sample. Sequencing used PBMCs. The source of these receptors is a woman aged 25 to 39 in good health and CMV-seronegative.

J is TRBJ2-6 and V is TRBV5-6; TRBD1 matches 9 bases. Germline V CDR1 and CDR2: SGHDT, YYEEEE. The CDR3 extends over 17 amino acids. Trimming cost V 4 bases and J 0 bases; bases outside gene matches: 5. Written as DNA, the CDR3 is TGTGCCAGCAGCGCCGACAGGGGGATCTCTGGGGCCAACGTCCTGACTTTC. Protein: CASSADRGISGANVLTF.

The chain carries TRBV29-1 and TRBJ2-2; the match to TRBD1 covers 10 bases. CDR3 length: 14 residues. Germline loops: CDR1 SQVTM, CDR2 ANQGSEA. Unmatched junction bases numbered 6, after V lost 7 bases and J lost 4 bases. The CDR3 bases are TGCAGCGGACGACAGGGGGCGAGCACCGGGGAGCTGTTTTTT. The encoded protein is CSGRQGASTGELFF.

The chain has TRBV4-1 and TRBJ2-2; possibly TRBD1 for D (5 bases). In germline, CDR1 is MGHRA, CDR2 YSYEKL. This CDR3 is built from 16 residues. Trimming cost V 0 bases and J 0 bases, with 8 bases left between them. The chain's CDR3 is CASSQEGAANTGELFF. DNA for the CDR3: TGCGCCAGCAGCCAAGAAGGGGCCGCGAACACCGGGGAGCTGTTTTTT.

The V gene is TRBV6-6, the J gene TRBJ1-5; possible D gene TRBD1, 6 bases. Trimming left V 11 bases short and J 5 bases short, with 16 bases between. The CDR3 has 13 residues. Germline CDR1 MNHNY, CDR2 SVGAGI (reference sequence). CDR3 protein: CAAHTGNHQPQHF. The DNA of the CDR3 is TGTGCCGCTCACACAGGGAACCATCAGCCCCAGCATTTT.

The CDR3 DNA reads as TGTGCCAGTAGTATTAGGGACCGGAATCAGCCCCAGCATTTT. It codes for CASSIRDRNQPQHF. The V gene is TRBV19, the J gene TRBJ1-5, with a tentative D call TRBD1 (5 bases). The CDR3 is 14 amino acids. The germline V gene has CDR1 LNHDA and CDR2 SQIVND (reference sequence). Trimming took off 3 bases at V and 4 bases at J, with 10 bases between the two ends.

The chain links TRBV25-1 to TRBJ1-1; TRBD1 is a possible D gene (5 bases). This CDR3 contains 15 residues. Per the germline V gene, CDR1 is MGHDK and CDR2 is SYGVNS. V was trimmed by 1 base and J by 7 bases, leaving 16 bases between them. The CDR3 nucleotides read TGTGCCAGCAGTGAATTGAGGGGCAGAAAAAATGAAGCTTTCTTT. It encodes CASSELRGRKNEAFF.

V is TRBV6-4 and J is TRBJ2-2; D may match TRBD1 or TRBD2 (6 bases each). The germline V gene encodes CDR1 MRHNA and CDR2 SNTAGT. The CDR3 is 14 amino acids. V was pared by 0 bases and J by 6 bases, with 8 bases between. CDR3 residues: CASSDSRGAGELFF. CDR3 DNA: TGTGCCAGCAGTGACTCAAGGGGGGCCGGGGAGCTGTTTTTT.

This clone was seen at least ten times. V gene TRBV5-6 combines with J gene TRBJ1-2; no clear D gene. Trimming took 6 bases from V and 8 from J, leaving 14 bases between them. Germline assignment: CDR1 SGHDT and CDR2 YYEEEE. The CDR3 covers 12 residues. For the CDR3, the DNA is TGTGCCAGCACCTTAGGCCTTTCCGGCTACACCTTC. Translation gives CASTLGLSGYTF.

The V gene is TRBV19, the J gene TRBJ2-2; tentative D call: TRBD1 (6 bases). The ends were cut back, 7 bases at V and 3 bases at J, with 21 bases in the middle. Germline loops: CDR1 LNHDA, CDR2 SQIVND (reference sequence). The CDR3 is made up of 17 amino acids. CDR3 DNA sequence: TGTGCCAGTACAAGGGCCGTGCAGGGGATGCACACCGGGGAGCTGTTTTTT. This gives the protein CASTRAVQGMHTGELFF.

V usage is TRBV7-3 and J usage is TRBJ2-3; D may correspond to TRBD1 or TRBD2 (6 bases each). Germline CDR1 and CDR2: SGHTA and FQGTGA. The CDR3 is made up of 17 amino acids. Trimming removed 0 bases from V and 5 bases from J, with 18 bases in between. CDR3: CASSLTSRGTLGDTQYF. Written as DNA, the CDR3 is TGTGCCAGCAGCTTAACCTCTCGCGGGACACTTGGAGATACGCAGTATTTT.

CDR3 DNA sequence: TGTGCCACAAAGACAGGCCTCGGGAATCAGCCCCAGCATTTT. It yields the protein CATKTGLGNQPQHF. The rearrangement joins TRBV19 to TRBJ1-5; D is possibly TRBD1 (6 bases). CDR1 and CDR2 from the germline V gene are LNHDA and SQIVND (reference sequence). V shed 10 bases and J shed 4 bases, with 17 bases lying between them. There are 14 residues in the CDR3.

This clone was counted a single time. The chain has TRBV6-5 and TRBJ1-2; D unclear. The V gene lost 1 base and the J gene lost 2 bases, with 8 bases spanning the gap. The CDR3 spans 14 residues. Germline CDR1 MNHEY, CDR2 SVGAGI. The CDR3 loop reads CASSYFGRNYGYTF. As DNA, the CDR3 is TGTGCCAGCAGTTACTTCGGGCGCAACTATGGCTACACCTTC.

This chain links TRBV6-5 with TRBJ2-3; no reliable D call. V dropped 5 bases and J dropped 4 bases, with 13 bases sitting between them. The CDR3 sequence is 14 residues long. Germline V CDR1 and CDR2: MNHEY, SVGAGI. In nucleotides, the CDR3 is TGTGCCAGCAGTAGTCCCAGGCTCCCAGATACGCAGTATTTT. Translation gives CASSSPRLPDTQYF.

V is TRBV2 and J is TRBJ1-2; TRBD1 might be the D (6 bases). Germline V gives CDR1 SNHLY, CDR2 FYNNEI. V was cut by 6 bases and J by 3 bases, with 17 bases left in between. The CDR3 has 15 residues. The chain's CDR3 is CASRSNRVYYYGYTF. As DNA, the CDR3 is TGTGCCAGCAGATCCAACAGGGTCTATTACTATGGCTACACCTTC.

The V gene is TRBV6-5, the J gene TRBJ2-7, with D perhaps matching TRBD1 (6 bases). CDR1 is MNHEY, CDR2 SVGAGI, per germline. V shed 5 bases and J shed 2 bases, with 10 bases lying between them. This CDR3 is built from 13 residues. CDR3 amino acids: CASSTGQTYEQYF. The CDR3 DNA follows: TGTGCCAGCAGTACGGGACAAACCTACGAGCAGTACTTC.

Turning to this clone: As the CDR3 is not closed by the conserved phenylalanine or tryptophan, this likely results from a read error. No DNA is shown, since the ends of the CDR3 on it are uncertain; the CDR3 is the one TCRdb lists. The V and J genes are TRBV28 and TRBJ1-2; the table gives TRBD1 as D, unverified against the DNA. Per germline, CDR1 MDHEN and CDR2 SYDVKM. The CDR3 sequence runs 11 residues, both termini included. The CDR3 spells CASSGGQATFM.

The V gene is TRBV9, the J gene TRBJ2-5, with D possibly being TRBD1 (5 bases). CDR1 is SGDLS and CDR2 is YYNGEE in the germline V gene. Trimming took 0 bases from V and 5 from J, leaving 14 bases between them. The CDR3 is made up of 15 amino acids. CDR3 in amino acids: CASSVVGVKGETQYF. In DNA form, the CDR3 reads TGTGCCAGCAGCGTAGTTGGGGTGAAGGGGGAGACCCAGTACTTC.

This chain connects TRBV9 to TRBJ1-1; 7 nucleotides line up with TRBD1. Germline assignment: CDR1 SGDLS and CDR2 YYNGEE. The J segment lost 0 bases and the V segment lost 4 bases, leaving 6 bases of the junction unmatched. This CDR3 is 15 amino acids long. The CDR3, as DNA: TGTGCCAGCAGCCCGAGGGACAGTGTGAACACTGAAGCTTTCTTT. Translation gives CASSPRDSVNTEAFF.

The chain links TRBV7-2 to TRBJ1-6; D may be TRBD1 (6 bases). Germline V CDR1 and CDR2: SGHTA, FQGNSA. V was shortened by 2 bases and J by 7 bases, with 12 bases between the two germline ends. The CDR3 sequence is 15 residues long. Written as DNA, the CDR3 is TGTGCCAGCAGCTTAAGTTCGCAGGGGAATTCACCCCTCCACTTT. Its translation: CASSLSSQGNSPLHF.

The chain uses TRBV11-3 and TRBJ2-3; 7 nucleotides line up with TRBD1. The CDR3 runs 16 residues. The V gene end was trimmed by 4 bases and the J gene end by 0 bases; junction bases not matched to a gene: 7. Germline V gene lookup returns CDR1 SGHNT and CDR2 YENEEA. The chain's CDR3 is CASSSGEGASTDTQYF. CDR3 bases: TGTGCCAGCAGCTCCGGAGAGGGGGCTAGCACAGATACGCAGTATTTT.

The chain is built from TRBV27 and TRBJ2-5; 7 bases line up with TRBD1. CDR3 length equals 15 residues. CDR1 is MNHEY, CDR2 SMNVEV, per germline (reference sequence). Losses at the gene ends were 5 bases for V and 4 bases for J; bases not matched to a gene: 10. CDR3 region: CASSPRGQSSETQYF. The CDR3 DNA reads TGTGCCAGCAGTCCCCGGGGACAGTCCTCAGAGACCCAGTACTTC.

This clone was detected many times. The rearrangement links TRBV7-2 to TRBJ1-1; D is ambiguous. V gave up 0 bases and J gave up 2 bases, with 7 bases separating them. CDR1 is SGHTA and CDR2 is FQGNSA in the germline V gene. This CDR3 comprises 14 residues. The CDR3 is CASSLALFNTEAFF. CDR3 sequence (DNA): TGTGCCAGCAGCTTAGCCCTATTCAACACTGAAGCTTTCTTT.

The V gene is TRBV13, the J gene TRBJ2-5, with D possibly TRBD1 on 6 matching bases. CDR1 is PRHDT and CDR2 is FYEKMQ in the germline V gene (reference sequence). The V gene lost 0 bases and the J gene lost 1 base, with 6 bases spanning the gap. CDR3 length: 14 amino acids. CDR3 loop: CASSLGGGQETQYF. CDR3 coding DNA: TGTGCCAGCAGCTTAGGAGGGGGCCAAGAGACCCAGTACTTC. The full variable domain, with the rest looked up from reference TRBV13 and TRBJ2-5, is AAGVIQSPRHLIKEKRETATLKCYPIPRHDTVYWYQQGPGQDPQFLISFYEKMQSDKGSIPDRFSAQQFSDYHSELNMSSLELGDSALYFCASSLGGGQETQYFGPGTRLLVL.

The CDR3 region has the DNA TGTGCCAGCAGCTTGGTTGAAAAACTGTTTTTT. Translation: CASSLVEKLFF. The rearrangement links TRBV5-5 to TRBJ1-4; D gene uncertain. CDR3 length equals 11 residues. Trimming left V 0 bases short and J 7 bases short, with 1 base between. Germline CDR1 SGHKS, CDR2 YYEKEE (reference sequence).

The V and J genes are TRBV30 and TRBJ2-5; possible D gene TRBD2, 6 bases. Looked up from germline, CDR1 is GTSNPN and CDR2 is SVGIG (reference sequence). This CDR3 comprises 12 residues. V shed 5 bases and J shed 7 bases, with 14 bases lying between them. As DNA, the CDR3 is TGTGCCTGGGCGGGGAGGAGGGGGACCCAGTACTTC. This codes for CAWAGRRGTQYF.

The gene calls are TRBV25-1 and TRBJ2-5; tentative D call: TRBD2 (7 bases). The CDR3 has 12 residues. The V and J ends lost 5 bases and 4 bases respectively, with 8 bases between them. Germline V gene data show CDR1 as MGHDK and CDR2 as SYGVNS. The CDR3 region is CASSRGGETQYF. The CDR3 region has the DNA TGTGCCAGCAGTAGGGGGGGAGAGACCCAGTACTTC.

This chain uses TRBV19 with TRBJ2-7, with D hard to call. From germline, CDR1 is LNHDA and CDR2 SQIVND (reference sequence). The CDR3 length is 16 residues. Trimming shortened V by 5 bases and J by 5 bases, and 22 bases separated the two germline ends. The CDR3 DNA reads as TGTGCCAGTAGTCCAGAGGCCCGGGCCTCCCCAAACGAGCAGTACTTC. Translating gives CASSPEARASPNEQYF.

The rearrangement links TRBV5-1 to TRBJ1-4; D is unclear. V shed 4 bases and J shed 4 bases, with 11 bases lying between them. Germline lookup yields CDR1 SGHRS and CDR2 YFSETQ. The CDR3 spans 14 residues. Written as DNA, the CDR3 is TGCGCCAGCAGCGACGGGGTCTATAATGAAAAACTGTTTTTT. It translates to CASSDGVYNEKLFF.

This clone was detected once. The V and J genes are TRBV5-6 and TRBJ2-5; 8 bases map to TRBD1. The CDR3 consists of 15 residues. V lost 2 bases to trimming and J lost 1 base; unmatched junction nucleotides: 4. The germline gives CDR1 SGHDT, CDR2 YYEEEE. CDR3 region: CASSFMDRVQETQYF. Here the CDR3 DNA reads TGTGCCAGCAGCTTCATGGACAGGGTCCAAGAGACCCAGTACTTC.